Below are 19 T cell receptor beta chains sequenced from a single sample in a study of cytomegalovirus exposure and HLA in healthy donors. The primer mix had 60 Vbeta and 13 Jbeta primers. Libraries were prepared by immunoSEQ multiplex PCR; TCRdb keeps only in-frame clonotypes and omits some of them. The repertoire holds around 130,000 clones, with 84% as singletons. The sequenced sample consisted of PBMCs. These receptors originate from a man aged 50-59 years in good health and CMV-seronegative.

This chain connects TRBV30 to TRBJ1-3; D possibly corresponds to TRBD1 (6 bases). CDR3 length: 11 amino acids. V was clipped by 5 bases and J by 4 bases, with 6 bases between them. Germline V gives CDR1 GTSNPN, CDR2 SVGIG (reference sequence). The CDR3 DNA follows: TGTGCCTGGGGACAGGGAAACACCATATATTTT. Protein sequence: CAWGQGNTIYF.

This rearrangement joins TRBV2 to TRBJ2-7; TRBD1 matches at 9 bases. V lost 5 bases, J lost 0 bases, and 5 bases stayed unmatched. The CDR3 loop spans 15 amino acids. The germline CDR1 and CDR2 sequences are SNHLY and FYNNEI. The CDR3 DNA reads as TGTGCCAGCAGTAAGGGACAGGGCCCCTCCTACGAGCAGTACTTC. It specifies CASSKGQGPSYEQYF. The variable domain in full, completed from reference TRBV2 and TRBJ2-7, reads EPEVTQTPSHQVTQMGQEVILRCVPISNHLYFYWYRQILGQKVEFLVSFYNNEISEKSEIFDDQFSVERPDGSNFTLKIRSTKLEDSAMYFCASSKGQGPSYEQYFGPGTRLTVT.

V gene TRBV2 combines with J gene TRBJ1-4; the match to TRBD1 covers 10 bases. From germline, CDR1 is SNHLY and CDR2 FYNNEI. V was clipped by 7 bases and J by 8 bases; unmatched bases: 4. The CDR3 runs 13 residues. As DNA, the CDR3 is TGTGCCAGCAAGGGGACAGGGGCAGAAAAACTGTTTTTT. It encodes CASKGTGAEKLFF. The whole variable domain, remainder taken from reference TRBV2 and TRBJ1-4, is EPEVTQTPSHQVTQMGQEVILRCVPISNHLYFYWYRQILGQKVEFLVSFYNNEISEKSEIFDDQFSVERPDGSNFTLKIRSTKLEDSAMYFCASKGTGAEKLFFGSGTQLSVL.

V and J are TRBV10-3 and TRBJ1-1; 7 bases are a match to TRBD1. The CDR3 consists of 17 residues. The germline V gene encodes CDR1 ENHRY and CDR2 SYGVKD. V gave up 6 bases and J gave up 0 bases; unmatched junction bases: 13. The chain's CDR3 is CAISPRTGMRMNTEAFF. The CDR3 bases are TGTGCCATCAGCCCCCGGACAGGAATGCGAATGAACACTGAAGCTTTCTTT.

This clone was counted once. The CDR3 is CASSPLLLAGEFYEQYF. CDR3 bases: TGTGCCAGCAGCCCGTTGCTACTAGCGGGGGAATTCTACGAGCAGTACTTC. The chain has TRBV11-2 and TRBJ2-7; 11 positions agree with TRBD2. The V gene's germline CDR1 is SGHAT and CDR2 FQNNGV. With 5 bases clipped from V and 3 bases from J, the junction kept 12 bases outside the gene matches. This CDR3 is 17 amino acids long. Supplemented by reference TRBV11-2 and TRBJ2-7, the full variable domain reads EAGVAQSPRYKIIEKRQSVAFWCNPISGHATLYWYQQILGQGPKLLIQFQNNGVVDDSQLPKDRFSAERLKGVDSTLKIQPAKLEDSAVYLCASSPLLLAGEFYEQYFGPGTRLTVT.

The chain joins TRBV27 to TRBJ1-5; perhaps TRBD1 as D (5 bases). Trimming stripped 7 bases from V and 2 bases from J, with 24 bases between. Germline V gives CDR1 MNHEY, CDR2 SMNVEV (reference sequence). The CDR3 has 18 residues. CDR3 amino acids: CASTCSRGGRSGNQPQHF. CDR3 bases: TGTGCCAGCACCTGCTCCCGGGGGGGGAGAAGTGGCAATCAGCCCCAGCATTTT.

The gene calls are TRBV5-8 and TRBJ2-1; TRBD1 matches 11 bases. V shed 9 bases, J shed 0 bases, and the junction held 11 bases outside the gene matches. Germline CDR1 is SGHTS and CDR2 is YDEGEE. The CDR3 is 17 residues long. The CDR3 DNA reads TGTGCCACCTCTAGGACAGGGGGCTTGAGCTCCTACAATGAGCAGTTCTTC. Protein product: CATSRTGGLSSYNEQFF.

The J gene is TRBJ2-1, the V gene TRBV19; possible D gene TRBD1, 6 bases. Trimming removed 3 bases at V and 4 bases at J, with 16 bases between. CDR1 is LNHDA, CDR2 SQIVND, per germline (reference sequence). The CDR3 runs 16 residues. CDR3 sequence: CASSIMGHGLYNEQFF. Here the CDR3 DNA reads TGTGCCAGTAGTATTATGGGACACGGATTATACAATGAGCAGTTCTTC.

CDR3 residues: CASSQKDRGINEQYF. In DNA, the CDR3 is TGCGCCAGCAGCCAGAAAGACAGGGGGATCAACGAGCAGTACTTC. The rearrangement joins TRBV4-3 to TRBJ2-5; 9 nucleotides match TRBD1. The tail of the sequence fits TRBJ2-7 better, so the J call may be wrong. Per the germline V gene, CDR1 is LGHNA and CDR2 is YSLEER. The CDR3 is 15 amino acids.

In this sample, this clone turned up once. This chain connects TRBV30 to TRBJ1-3; D uncertain. Germline-derived CDR1 and CDR2 are GTSNPN and SVGIG (reference sequence). V lost 3 bases and J 1 base, leaving 4 bases between the germline ends. The CDR3 covers 12 residues. The CDR3 is CAWSRSGNTIYF. The CDR3 DNA reads as TGTGCCTGGAGCAGATCTGGAAACACCATATATTTT.

The J gene is TRBJ2-7, the V gene TRBV5-1; TRBD1 matches at 8 bases. Per germline, CDR1 SGHRS and CDR2 YFSETQ. The J segment lost 6 bases and the V segment lost 0 bases, leaving 11 bases of the junction unmatched. The CDR3 is made up of 16 amino acids. The CDR3 loop reads CASSLDGRTGFSEQYF. The DNA of the CDR3 is TGCGCCAGCAGCTTGGACGGACGGACAGGGTTTAGCGAGCAGTACTTC.

V and J are TRBV6-5 and TRBJ2-7, with 9 nucleotides matching TRBD2. J gave up 4 bases and V 8 bases, and 9 bases lay outside the gene matches. Germline CDR1 reads MNHEY; CDR2 reads SVGAGI. This CDR3 has 14 residues. CDR3 in DNA: TGTGCCAGCCAACGGGCTAGCGGGACATACGAGCAGTACTTC. Translation gives CASQRASGTYEQYF.

The rearrangement uses TRBV5-1 and TRBJ1-6, with D possibly being TRBD1 (5 bases). This CDR3 has 18 amino acids. Germline V gives CDR1 SGHRS, CDR2 YFSETQ. V was pared by 4 bases and J by 0 bases, with 17 bases between. The CDR3 spells CASSPGSGLRSYNSPLHF. DNA for the CDR3: TGCGCCAGCAGCCCCGGTTCAGGGCTCCGCTCCTATAATTCACCCCTCCACTTT.

The J gene is TRBJ1-2, the V gene TRBV6-6; 7 positions match TRBD1. The germline V gene encodes CDR1 MNHNY and CDR2 SVGAGI (reference sequence). The CDR3 spans 15 residues. J lost 5 bases, V lost 0 bases, and 6 bases had no gene match. The CDR3 protein is CASSYSGGAMYGYTF. In DNA, the CDR3 is TGTGCCAGCAGTTACTCAGGGGGCGCAATGTATGGCTACACCTTC.

The chain uses TRBV27 and TRBJ2-1; 9 bases align to TRBD1. V lost 5 bases, J lost 8 bases, and 13 bases stayed unmatched. Germline V gene sequence: CDR1 MNHEY, CDR2 SMNVEV (reference sequence). The CDR3 runs to 16 residues. CDR3 in DNA: TGTGCCAGCAGTCCCGGGACAGGGTTTTCGATCTATGAGCAGTTCTTC. The encoded protein is CASSPGTGFSIYEQFF.

The V call is TRBV29-1, the J call TRBJ1-1, with TRBD1 matching 7 bases. CDR3 size: 14 residues. CDR1 and CDR2 from the germline V gene are SQVTM and ANQGSEA. J was trimmed by 0 bases and V by 5 bases; bases with no gene match: 6. The DNA of the CDR3 is TGCAGCGTTTACCAACAGGGGATGAACACTGAAGCTTTCTTT. Translating it yields CSVYQQGMNTEAFF.

This chain's CDR3 is CSVLQGANNYGYTF. CDR3 sequence (DNA): TGCAGCGTCCTACAGGGGGCAAACAACTATGGCTACACCTTC. The chain uses TRBV29-1 and TRBJ1-2; 9 nucleotides agree with TRBD1. The CDR3 has 14 residues. V lost 6 bases and J lost 2; bases outside the gene matches: 7. Germline loops: CDR1 SQVTM, CDR2 ANQGSEA.

This clone appeared once. The chain couples TRBV10-3 to TRBJ2-7; 12 nucleotides agree with TRBD2. The length of the CDR3 is 16 residues. Germline lookup yields CDR1 ENHRY and CDR2 SYGVKD. The V segment lost 3 bases and the J segment 3 bases; nucleotides outside the gene matches: 6. The CDR3 DNA follows: TGTGCCATCAGTGATTTTGAGACTAGCGGGGGCTACGAGCAGTACTTC. Translating gives CAISDFETSGGYEQYF.

CDR3 nucleotides: TGTGCCAGCACCGGGACAGGGGATAGCAATCAGCCCCAGCATTTT. Translated: CASTGTGDSNQPQHF. The chain employs TRBV6-1 and TRBJ1-5, with 10 positions matching TRBD1. J lost 0 bases, V lost 7 bases, and 3 bases had no gene match. The CDR3 covers 15 residues. Germline CDR1 MNHNS, CDR2 SASEGT.